These T cell receptor beta chains were read from a single sample in a study of CD8+ T cells in alopecia areata. Sequencing was performed with immunoSEQ multiplex PCR; in TCRdb, only in-frame clones are kept and a portion is missing. The table includes 150,000 to 200,000 clones, around 64% detected once. The source was CD4+ T cells sorted from blood, collected at week 49, from a patient treated with tofacitinib. Receptor source: a human donor with alopecia areata. CDR3s include the opening cysteine and the closing phenylalanine or tryptophan. Each record gives: clone size, J gene, D gene, V gene, CDR3 protein, CDR3 DNA. A D gene is named only where the DNA matches it firmly. Clone size is not always given. Where it is, it says once, few, many or a class for expanded clones.

. | TRBJ1-4 | . | TRBV2 | CASSEARGTHEKLFF | TGTGCCAGCAGTGAAGCGCGGGGGACTCATGAAAAACTGTTTTTT
. | TRBJ2-1 | . | TRBV29-1 | CSVRERLDNEQFF | TGCAGCGTTCGTGAACGTCTAGACAATGAGCAGTTCTTC
. | TRBJ1-1 | . | TRBV5-1 | CASSYLLNTEAFF | TGCGCCAGCAGCTATCTTTTGAACACTGAAGCTTTCTTT
. | TRBJ2-2 | . | TRBV30 | CAWNSRVAGELFF | TGTGCCTGGAATTCGAGGGTTGCCGGGGAGCTGTTTTTT
once | TRBJ2-5 | . | TRBV6-4 | CASSDLVREALDGTQYF | TGTGCCAGCAGTGACCTGGTCAGGGAGGCGTTAGACGGGACCCAGTACTTC
. | TRBJ2-1 | . | TRBV7-2 | CASRPPGLDNEQFF | TGTGCCAGCAGGCCACCGGGACTTGACAATGAGCAGTTCTTC
. | TRBJ2-7 | . | TRBV10-3 | CASSQTQGSGEQYF | TGTGCCAGCAGTCAAACACAGGGTTCCGGCGAGCAGTACTTC
. | TRBJ2-1 | . | TRBV27 | CASSPQYNEQFF | TGTGCCAGCAGCCCCCAATACAATGAGCAGTTCTTC
once | TRBJ2-6 | . | TRBV4-1 | CASSQARSGANVLTF | TGCGCCAGCAGCCAAGCCCGCTCTGGGGCCAACGTCCTGACTTTC
. | TRBJ1-6 | . | TRBV7-3 | CASSSSYNSPLHF | TGTGCCAGCAGCAGCTCCTATAATTCACCCCTCCACTTT
few | TRBJ2-3 | . | TRBV19 | CASNKGVADTQYF | TGTGCCAGTAATAAGGGTGTGGCAGATACGCAGTATTTT
. | TRBJ1-1 | . | TRBV2 | CAKTRVMAFF | TGTGCCAAAACCAGGGTGATGGCTTTCTTT
. | TRBJ2-5 | . | TRBV7-2 | CASSKDNQETQYF | TGTGCCAGCAGCAAGGACAACCAAGAGACCCAGTACTTC
. | TRBJ2-7 | TRBD1 | TRBV5-4 | CASSLATGDEQYF | TGTGCCAGCAGCTTGGCGACAGGGGACGAGCAGTACTTC
. | TRBJ1-1 | . | TRBV18 | CASSPGRNTEAFF | TGTGCCAGCTCACCTGGAAGGAACACTGAAGCTTTCTTT
few | TRBJ2-1 | TRBD2 | TRBV7-9 | CASSRTSGGVHNEQFF | TGTGCCAGCAGTCGGACTAGCGGGGGGGTCCACAATGAGCAGTTCTTC
few | TRBJ2-5 | . | TRBV6-5 | CASSFGTSQETQYF | TGTGCCAGCAGTTTCGGAACTAGCCAAGAGACCCAGTACTTC
. | TRBJ1-6 | TRBD1 | TRBV30 | CAWRGTGDSSPLHF | TGTGCCTGGAGGGGGACAGGGGATAGTTCACCCCTCCACTTT
. | TRBJ1-2 | TRBD1 | TRBV2 | CATTKGQGVGYTF | TGTGCCACCACCAAGGGACAGGGGGTAGGCTACACCTTC
. | TRBJ1-2 | TRBD1 | TRBV5-1 | CASSIDRDYGYTF | TGCGCCAGCAGCATCGACAGGGACTATGGCTACACCTTC
. | TRBJ1-5 | . | TRBV4-1 | CASSPSRGNQPQHF | TGCGCCAGCAGCCCCAGCAGGGGTAATCAGCCCCAGCATTTT
. | TRBJ1-5 | . | TRBV30 | CAWSLENQPQHF | TGTGCCTGGAGTTTAGAAAATCAGCCCCAGCATTTT
. | TRBJ1-1 | TRBD1 | TRBV5-7 | CASSCSTGGLNTEAFF | TGTGCCAGCAGCTGTTCCACAGGGGGCCTGAACACTGAAGCTTTCTTT
. | TRBJ2-4 | TRBD2 | TRBV30 | CAWSPTGLAGGVVQYF | TGTGCCTGGAGTCCCACGGGACTAGCGGGGGGCGTTGTTCAGTACTTC
many | TRBJ1-1 | TRBD1 | TRBV29-1 | CSVEGLGGPEAFF | TGCAGCGTTGAAGGGTTAGGGGGCCCTGAAGCTTTCTTT
. | TRBJ2-5 | . | TRBV4-1 | CASSQVTSSGTQYF | TGCGCCAGCAGCCAAGTAACATCCTCAGGGACCCAGTACTTC
. | TRBJ1-6 | . | TRBV5-6 | CASSQDGHSPLHF | TGTGCCAGCAGCCAGGACGGACATTCACCCCTCCACTTT
. | TRBJ2-7 | TRBD1 | TRBV30 | CAWRDRDPRQYF | TGTGCCTGGAGGGACAGGGACCCTCGGCAGTACTTC
. | TRBJ2-1 | . | TRBV4-3 | CASSQEGQTYNEQFF | TGCGCCAGCAGCCAAGAGGGGCAGACTTACAATGAGCAGTTCTTC
. | TRBJ1-1 | . | TRBV29-1 | CSAETGLNTEAFF | TGCAGCGCTGAGACGGGCTTGAACACTGAAGCTTTCTTT
. | TRBJ2-7 | TRBD1 | TRBV4-3 | CASSQGTGVFYEQYF | TGCGCCAGCAGCCAAGGGACAGGGGTTTTCTACGAGCAGTACTTC
. | TRBJ1-2 | . | TRBV5-6 | CASSLAAGEQQHTF | TGTGCCAGCAGCTTGGCGGCGGGAGAGCAACAGCACACCTTC
. | TRBJ1-2 | . | TRBV19 | CASSRANYGYTF | TGTGCCAGTAGTAGAGCTAACTATGGCTACACCTTC
. | TRBJ1-1 | . | TRBV7-3 | CATRRQHGDTEAFF | TGTGCCACCCGCAGGCAACATGGTGACACTGAAGCTTTCTTT
few | TRBJ2-5 | . | TRBV11-2 | CASSLGRAETQYF | TGTGCCAGCAGCTTAGGAAGGGCTGAGACCCAGTACTTC
. | TRBJ1-1 | . | TRBV30 | CAWGHRVDTEAFF | TGTGCCTGGGGTCACCGGGTGGACACTGAAGCTTTCTTT
. | TRBJ1-1 | . | TRBV29-1 | CSVEVRPVPTGNTEAFF | TGCAGCGTTGAAGTACGCCCCGTCCCTACCGGGAACACTGAAGCTTTCTTT
. | TRBJ2-5 | . | TRBV15 | CATSREPSTQETQYF | TGTGCCACCAGCAGAGAGCCCAGCACCCAAGAGACCCAGTACTTC
once | TRBJ2-1 | . | TRBV5-1 | CASSLGPSSANEQFF | TGCGCCAGCAGCTTGGGGCCCTCGAGCGCGAATGAGCAGTTCTTC
. | TRBJ1-1 | TRBD1 | TRBV25-1 | CASSSRDRMRPTEAFF | TGTGCCAGTTCTTCTCGGGACAGGATGAGGCCAACTGAAGCTTTCTTT
. | TRBJ1-2 | . | TRBV30 | CAWSWGTTRNYGYTF | TGTGCCTGGAGTTGGGGGACAACCCGAAACTATGGCTACACCTTC
. | TRBJ2-3 | TRBD2 | TRBV6-1 | CASMQAGGLTDTQYF | TGTGCCAGCATGCAAGCGGGGGGCCTCACAGATACGCAGTATTTT
few | TRBJ1-2 | . | TRBV7-2 | CASSPLDYYGYTF | TGTGCCAGCAGCCCCCTCGACTACTATGGCTACACCTTC
many | TRBJ2-7 | . | TRBV7-9 | CASSLSSYEQYF | TGTGCCAGCTCTCTAAGTTCCTACGAGCAGTACTTC
. | TRBJ2-7 | . | TRBV4-1 | CASSQRGDEQYF | TGCGCCAGCAGCCAGAGAGGGGACGAGCAGTACTTC
. | TRBJ1-6 | TRBD1 | TRBV27 | CASSPSDRVGSPLHF | TGTGCCAGCAGTCCGTCCGACAGGGTGGGTTCACCCCTCCACTTT
few | TRBJ2-2 | TRBD2 | TRBV6-5 | CASSYSGANTGELFF | TGTGCCAGCAGTTACAGCGGGGCTAACACCGGGGAGCTGTTTTTT
few | TRBJ2-5 | . | TRBV29-1 | CSVEGRQETQYF | TGCAGCGTGGAGGGACGCCAAGAGACCCAGTACTTC
. | TRBJ2-3 | TRBD1 | TRBV6-5 | CASSYQMTGADTQYF | TGTGCCAGCAGTTACCAGATGACAGGGGCGGATACGCAGTATTTT
. | TRBJ1-2 | TRBD1 | TRBV30 | CAWSDLGQGPFVGYTF | TGTGCCTGGAGTGATTTAGGACAGGGTCCCTTCGTCGGCTACACCTTC
once | TRBJ2-7 | . | TRBV7-2 | CASSFLYEQYF | TGTGCCAGCAGCTTTCTCTACGAGCAGTACTTC
once | TRBJ2-4 | . | TRBV28 | CASSPMAGLGNIQYF | TGTGCCAGCAGTCCCATGGCAGGGCTAGGGAACATTCAGTACTTC
. | TRBJ2-1 | . | TRBV19 | CASSISPGRSPDQFF | TGTGCCAGTAGTATCAGCCCCGGACGGTCCCCCGATCAGTTCTTC
. | TRBJ1-1 | . | TRBV9 | CASSARIGGATEAFF | TGTGCCAGCAGCGCCCGAATAGGGGGGGCCACTGAAGCTTTCTTT
. | TRBJ2-1 | TRBD2 | TRBV18 | CASSPRGSGGYNEQFF | TGTGCCAGCTCACCCCGGGGTAGCGGGGGGTACAATGAGCAGTTCTTC
. | TRBJ2-6 | TRBD1 | TRBV10-3 | CAISAGGSGANVLTF | TGTGCCATCAGTGCAGGGGGCTCTGGGGCCAACGTCCTGACTTTC
. | TRBJ1-2 | . | TRBV29-1 | CSVGEGGGYTF | TGCAGCGTTGGTGAGGGAGGCGGCTACACCTTC
. | TRBJ2-6 | . | TRBV30 | CAWSDPGANVLTF | TGTGCCTGGAGTGATCCTGGGGCCAACGTCCTGACTTTC
. | TRBJ2-1 | TRBD2 | TRBV25-1 | CASRISGGEQFF | TGTGCCAGCAGGATTAGCGGGGGTGAGCAGTTCTTC
. | TRBJ2-7 | . | TRBV30 | CAWSPRGAYEQYF | TGTGCCTGGAGCCCCCGAGGGGCTTACGAGCAGTACTTC